This paragraph reports one TCR beta chain. Source study methods: Amplifying reference gene primers gave estimates of nucleated cell counts. TCRdb keeps only in-frame clones here, not all; method: immunoSEQ multiplex PCR. Clone size and the V and J calls come from that table; the DNA yielded D and trimming. The data hold under 200,000 clones, with around four fifths observed a single time. The record originates from a study of blood T cell repertoires in COVID-19. Turning to the study itself: Donors in the United States, Italy and Spain gave samples during acute or convalescent COVID-19. The cDNA or gDNA used as material had been derived from T cells, B-cell-depleted T cells, or PBMCs.

Trimming shortened V by 3 bases and J by 2 bases, and 11 bases separated the two germline ends. This CDR3 is built from 15 residues. Germline CDR1 MNHNS, CDR2 SASEGT. This TCR was sampled from a man in his 70s with active or convalescent COVID-19. The V gene is TRBV6-1, the J gene TRBJ1-3; unclear D gene. Sequences were obtained from peripheral blood. CDR3 sequence reads: CASSEDRGPGNTIYF. The CDR3 coding sequence is TGTGCCAGCAGTGAGGACCGAGGGCCTGGAAACACCATATATTTT.